This TCR beta chain comes out of a study of control samples from healthy donors and cancer patients. The protocol was immunoSEQ multiplex PCR, while the TCRdb copy is restricted to in-frame clones and leaves out a portion. Of 120,000 or so clones detected, about 91% appear once; the ten largest clones hold roughly 8.7%. Trimming cost V 1 base and J 5 bases, with 8 bases left between them. The CDR3 is 13 amino acids. The germline gives CDR1 MGHRA, CDR2 YSYEKL. The TCR comes from a man between 18 and 29 years old in good health. The V gene is TRBV4-1, the J gene TRBJ2-5; D remains unclear. The sequencing input was blood. CDR3 sequence: CASSQVVRETQYF. CDR3 DNA sequence: TGCGCCAGCAGCCAAGTCGTGAGGGAGACCCAGTACTTC.